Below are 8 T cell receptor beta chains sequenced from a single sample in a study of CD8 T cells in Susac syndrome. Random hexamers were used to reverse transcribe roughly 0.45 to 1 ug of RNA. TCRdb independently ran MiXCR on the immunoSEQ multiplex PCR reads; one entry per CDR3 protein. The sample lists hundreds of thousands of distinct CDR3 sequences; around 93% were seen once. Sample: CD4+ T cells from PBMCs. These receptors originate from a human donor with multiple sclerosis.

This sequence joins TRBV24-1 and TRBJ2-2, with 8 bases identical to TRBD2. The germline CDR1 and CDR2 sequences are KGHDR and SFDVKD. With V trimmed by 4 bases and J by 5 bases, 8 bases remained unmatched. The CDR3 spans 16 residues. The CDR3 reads CATSDPRAGVTGELFF. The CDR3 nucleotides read TGTGCCACCAGTGACCCCAGAGCGGGAGTTACCGGGGAGCTGTTTTTT.

CDR3 coding DNA: TGTGCCAGCAGACTCAGGGCCTATGGCTACACCTTC. This codes for CASRLRAYGYTF. The gene calls are TRBV12-3 or TRBV12-4 and TRBJ1-2; weak D call: TRBD1 (5 bases). V was clipped by 6 bases and J by 4 bases, with 9 bases between them. The length of the CDR3 is 12 residues.

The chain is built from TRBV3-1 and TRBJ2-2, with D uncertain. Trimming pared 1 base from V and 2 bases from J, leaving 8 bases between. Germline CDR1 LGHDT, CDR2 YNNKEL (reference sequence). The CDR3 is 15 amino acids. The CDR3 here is CASSQGHVNTGELFF. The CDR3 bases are TGTGCCAGCAGCCAAGGTCACGTAAACACCGGGGAGCTGTTTTTT.

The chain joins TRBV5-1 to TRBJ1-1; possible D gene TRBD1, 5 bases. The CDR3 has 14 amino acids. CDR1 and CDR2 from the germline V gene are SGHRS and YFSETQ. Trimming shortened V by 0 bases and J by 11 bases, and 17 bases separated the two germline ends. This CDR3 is CASSLEGPPEGAFF. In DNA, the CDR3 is TGCGCCAGCAGCTTGGAAGGTCCACCTGAGGGGGCTTTCTTT.

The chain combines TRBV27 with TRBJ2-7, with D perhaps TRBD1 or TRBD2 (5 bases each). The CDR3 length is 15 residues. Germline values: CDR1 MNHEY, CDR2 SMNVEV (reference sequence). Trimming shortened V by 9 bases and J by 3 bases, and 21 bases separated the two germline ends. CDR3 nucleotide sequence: TGTGCCAGGCCTCCCTCCGGGACCCGGGTCTACGAGCAGTACGTC. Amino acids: CARPPSGTRVYEQYV.

CDR3 loop: CSAYRNTEAFF. The CDR3 nucleotides are TGCAGCGCTTACAGGAACACTGAAGCTTTCTTT. The chain carries TRBV29-1 and TRBJ1-1; D is unclear. V was cut by 7 bases and J by 1 base, with 7 bases left in between. The CDR3 length is 11 residues. Germline lookup yields CDR1 SQVTM and CDR2 ANQGSEA.

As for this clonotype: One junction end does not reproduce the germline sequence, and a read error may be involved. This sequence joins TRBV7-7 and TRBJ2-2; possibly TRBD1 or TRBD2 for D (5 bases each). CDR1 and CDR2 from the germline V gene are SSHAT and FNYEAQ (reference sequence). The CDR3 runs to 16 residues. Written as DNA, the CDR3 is TGTGCTAGCAGCCTAACCCGAGGGGCTCAGACCGGGGAGCTGTTTTTT. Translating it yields CASSLTRGAQTGELFF. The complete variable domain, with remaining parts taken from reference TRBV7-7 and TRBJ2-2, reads GAGVSQSPRYKVTKRGQDVTLRCDPISSHATLYWYQQALGQGPEFLTYFNYEAQPDKSGLPSDRFSAERPEGSISTLTIQRTEQRDSAMYRCASSLTRGAQTGELFFGEGSRLTVL.

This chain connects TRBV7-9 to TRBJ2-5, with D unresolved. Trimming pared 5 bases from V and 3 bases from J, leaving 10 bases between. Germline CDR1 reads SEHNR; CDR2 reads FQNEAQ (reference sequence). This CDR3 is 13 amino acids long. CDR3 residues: CASSPPLEETQYF. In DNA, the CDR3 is TGTGCCAGCAGCCCTCCCCTGGAAGAGACCCAGTACTTC.